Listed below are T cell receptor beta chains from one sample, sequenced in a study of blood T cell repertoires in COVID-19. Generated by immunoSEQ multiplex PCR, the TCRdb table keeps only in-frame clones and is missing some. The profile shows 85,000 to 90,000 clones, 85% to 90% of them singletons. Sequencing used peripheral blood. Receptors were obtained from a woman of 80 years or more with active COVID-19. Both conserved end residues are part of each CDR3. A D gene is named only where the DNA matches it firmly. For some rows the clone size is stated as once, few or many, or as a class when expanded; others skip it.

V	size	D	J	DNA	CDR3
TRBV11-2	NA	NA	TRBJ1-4	TGTGCCAGCAGCCCCCCGGTGTTGAGGGGAGGAGAAAAACTGTTTTTT	CASSPPVLRGGEKLFF
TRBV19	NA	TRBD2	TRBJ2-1	TGTGCCAGTAGGGCTAACAGCGGGAGTCAAAATGAGCAGTTCTTC	CASRANSGSQNEQFF
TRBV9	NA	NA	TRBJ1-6	TGTGCCAGCAGGGGACAAGGGGATTCACCCCTCCACTTT	CASRGQGDSPLHF
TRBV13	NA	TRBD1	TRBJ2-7	TGTGCCAGCAGCTCCCGGGACAGGGGGTACGAGCAGTACTTC	CASSSRDRGYEQYF
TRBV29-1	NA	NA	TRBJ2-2	TGCAGCGTTCAGACAGGTCGTGGCACCGGGGAGCTGTTTTTT	CSVQTGRGTGELFF
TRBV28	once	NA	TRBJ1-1	TGTGCCAGCAGTATAAACAGGATTGCTTTCTTT	CASSINRIAFF
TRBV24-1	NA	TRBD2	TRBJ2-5	TGTGCCACCAGTGATAGTAGCGGGAGGACGGAGGCCCAGTACTTC	CATSDSSGRTEAQYF
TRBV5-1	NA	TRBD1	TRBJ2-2	TGCGCCAGCAGCTTGAGGACAGGGGATCGTACCGGGGAGCTGTTTTTT	CASSLRTGDRTGELFF
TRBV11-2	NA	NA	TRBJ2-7	TGTGCCAGCAGCTCCTCCGGGGTCGAGCAGTACTTC	CASSSSGVEQYF
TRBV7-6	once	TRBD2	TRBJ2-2	TGTGCCAGCAGCTCCTTAGCGGGAGGGGACACCGGGGAGCTGTTTTTT	CASSSLAGGDTGELFF
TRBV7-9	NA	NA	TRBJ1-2	TGTGCCAGCAGCCCATCTCGGTTGGGCGGGGGTAGTTATGGCTACACCTTC	CASSPSRLGGGSYGYTF
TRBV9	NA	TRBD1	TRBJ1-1	TGTGCCAGCAGCCCCCGGACAGGCGTGATGAACACTGAAGCTTTCTTT	CASSPRTGVMNTEAFF
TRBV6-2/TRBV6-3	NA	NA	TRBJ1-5	TGTGCCAGCAGCCTCAGACAGATTTCCACGAATCAGCCCCAGCATTTT	CASSLRQISTNQPQHF
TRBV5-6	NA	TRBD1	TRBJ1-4	TGTGCCAGCAGCTTGTCCAGGGGGCGTTTATACGAAAAACTGTTTTTT	CASSLSRGRLYEKLFF
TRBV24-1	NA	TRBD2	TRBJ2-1	TGTGCCACCAGTGATTGGGGAGCGGGGAGCCACAATGAGCAGTTCTTC	CATSDWGAGSHNEQFF
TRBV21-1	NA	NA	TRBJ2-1	TGTGCCAGCAGCAAAGTTGGAGGGCGCAATGAGCAGTTCTTC	CASSKVGGRNEQFF
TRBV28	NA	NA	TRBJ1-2	TGTGCCAGCAGTGAGGGGACAACTAACTATGGCTACACCTTC	CASSEGTTNYGYTF
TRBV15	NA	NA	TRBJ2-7	TGTGCCACCAGCAGACCTCAGGGGAGCTCCTACGAGCAGTACTTC	CATSRPQGSSYEQYF
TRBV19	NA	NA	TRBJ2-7	TGTGCCAGTAGTACCGGAAGGGCTACTAGGATCGGGCAGTACTTC	CASSTGRATRIGQYF
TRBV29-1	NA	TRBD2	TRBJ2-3	TGCAGCGTCGACGGGGGGTTAGCGGGTTTGGCCACAGATACGCAGTATTTT	CSVDGGLAGLATDTQYF
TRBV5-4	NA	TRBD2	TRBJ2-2	TGTGCCAGCAGCCGGACTAGCGGGGAGAACACCGGGGAGCTGTTTTTT	CASSRTSGENTGELFF
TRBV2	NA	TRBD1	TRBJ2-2	TGTGCCAGCAGTACCAGGACAGGGGGGGAGCTGTTTTTT	CASSTRTGGELFF
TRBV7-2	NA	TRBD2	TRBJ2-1	TGTGCCAGCAGCTCCCTAGCGGGATACAATGAGCAGTTCTTC	CASSSLAGYNEQFF
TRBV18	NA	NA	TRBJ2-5	TGTGCCAGCTCACCCTCCCCGGGTCGGGAGACCCAGTACTTC	CASSPSPGRETQYF
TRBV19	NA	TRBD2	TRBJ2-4	TGTGCCAGTAGCGCAGGACTAGCGGGAGCCAAGAACATTCAGTACTTC	CASSAGLAGAKNIQYF
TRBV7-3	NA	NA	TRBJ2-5	TGTGCCAGCAGCTTTGGGGCGTTCGGAGAGACCCAGTACTTC	CASSFGAFGETQYF
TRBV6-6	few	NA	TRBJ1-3	TGTGCCAGCGGGGAGGCTGGAAACACCATATATTTT	CASGEAGNTIYF
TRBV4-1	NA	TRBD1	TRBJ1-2	TGCGCCAGCACCTTAAGGACAGGGGACTATGGCTACACCTTC	CASTLRTGDYGYTF
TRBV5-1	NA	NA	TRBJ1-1	TGCGCCAGCAGCCCAGGGAACACTGAAGCTTTCTTT	CASSPGNTEAFF
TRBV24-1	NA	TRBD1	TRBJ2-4	TGTGCCACCAGTGATCCCGGGACAGGGGAGGGCATTCAGTATTTC	CATSDPGTGEGIQYF
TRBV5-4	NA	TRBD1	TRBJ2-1	TGTGCCAGCAGTCCTCCCGGGACAGGGTTTATAAATGAGCAGTTCTTC	CASSPPGTGFINEQFF
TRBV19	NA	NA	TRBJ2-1	TGTGCCAGTAGTATAACACCGTACAATGAGCAGTTCTTC	CASSITPYNEQFF
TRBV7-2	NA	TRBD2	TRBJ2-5	TGTGCCAGCAGCTCTAGCGGGAGGAAAGAGACCCAGTACTTC	CASSSSGRKETQYF
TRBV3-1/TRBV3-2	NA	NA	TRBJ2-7	TGTGCCAGCAGCCAGGGGCCCTACGAGCAGTACTTC	CASSQGPYEQYF
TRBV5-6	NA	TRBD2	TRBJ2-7	TGTGCCAGCAGCTACAGGACTAGCGGGAGGATATACGAGCAGTACTTC	CASSYRTSGRIYEQYF
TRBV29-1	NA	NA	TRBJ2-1	TGCAGCGGGGTGGGGGCCTCCTACAATGAGCAGTTCTTC	CSGVGASYNEQFF
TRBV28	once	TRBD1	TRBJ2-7	TGTGCCAGCCGTGGGACAGTCTACGAGCAGTACTTC	CASRGTVYEQYF
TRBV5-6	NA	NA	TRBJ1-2	TGTGCCAGCAGCCGGACGGCAGAGGGTGGCTACACCTTC	CASSRTAEGGYTF
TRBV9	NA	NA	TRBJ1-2	TGTGCCAGCAGCCCCAGTGAGGCCCCTAACTATGGCTACACCTTC	CASSPSEAPNYGYTF
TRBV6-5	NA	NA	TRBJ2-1	TGTGCCAGCAGTCGCCCAGGGGTTTGGGACAATGAGCAGTTCTTC	CASSRPGVWDNEQFF
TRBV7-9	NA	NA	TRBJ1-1	TGTGCCAGCAACTTGAATCCGACAAACTTCCTTCTTGAAGCTTTCTTT	CASNLNPTNFLLEAFF
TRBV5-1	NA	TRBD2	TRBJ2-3	TGCGCCAGCAGCTTGGTACTAGCGGGAGTCGATACGCAGTATTTT	CASSLVLAGVDTQYF
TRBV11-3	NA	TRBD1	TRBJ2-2	TGTGCCAGCAGCCCGCGACAGGGGGGGAACACCGGGGAGCTGTTTTTT	CASSPRQGGNTGELFF
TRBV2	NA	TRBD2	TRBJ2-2	TGTGCCAGCAGGGAGCGGGGGAACACCGGGGAGCTGTTTTTT	CASRERGNTGELFF
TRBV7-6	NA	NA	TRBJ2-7	TGTGCCAGCAGCTTTGAGGCCTCGTCGATATTGTACTTC	CASSFEASSILYF
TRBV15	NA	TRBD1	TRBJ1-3	TGTGCCACACGCCAGGGGGGATCAGGAAACACCATATATTTT	CATRQGGSGNTIYF